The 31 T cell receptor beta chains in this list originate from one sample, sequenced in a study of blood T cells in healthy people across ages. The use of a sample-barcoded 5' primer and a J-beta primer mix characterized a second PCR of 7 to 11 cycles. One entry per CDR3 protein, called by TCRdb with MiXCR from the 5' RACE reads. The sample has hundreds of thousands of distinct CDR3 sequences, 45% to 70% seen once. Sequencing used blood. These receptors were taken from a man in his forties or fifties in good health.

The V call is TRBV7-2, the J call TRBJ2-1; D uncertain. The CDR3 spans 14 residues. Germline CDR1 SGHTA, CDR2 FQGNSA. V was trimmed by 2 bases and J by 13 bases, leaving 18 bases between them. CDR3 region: CASSLFPSQETQFF. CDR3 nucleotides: TGTGCCAGCAGCTTATTCCCCTCCCAGGAGACCCAGTTCTTC.

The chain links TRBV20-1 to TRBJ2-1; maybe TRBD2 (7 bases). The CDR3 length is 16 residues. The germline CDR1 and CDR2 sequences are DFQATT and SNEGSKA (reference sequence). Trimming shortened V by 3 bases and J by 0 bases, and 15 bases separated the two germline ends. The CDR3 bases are TGCAGTGCTAGTGGGGGGGGGCCTCTCTCCTACAATGAGCAGTTCTTC. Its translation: CSASGGGPLSYNEQFF.

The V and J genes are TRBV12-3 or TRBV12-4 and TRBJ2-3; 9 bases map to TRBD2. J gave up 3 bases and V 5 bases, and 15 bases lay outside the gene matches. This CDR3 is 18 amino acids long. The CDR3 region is CASSPFLAGRTGTDTQYF. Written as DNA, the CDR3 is TGTGCCAGCAGTCCCTTTCTAGCGGGGCGCACGGGAACAGATACGCAGTATTTT.

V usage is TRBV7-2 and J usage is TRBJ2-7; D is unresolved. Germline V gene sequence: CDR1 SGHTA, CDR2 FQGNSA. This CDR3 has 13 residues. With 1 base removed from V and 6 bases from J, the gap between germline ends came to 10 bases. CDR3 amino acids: CASSLVSESEQYF. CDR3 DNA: TGTGCCAGCAGCTTAGTGTCAGAGTCCGAGCAGTACTTC.

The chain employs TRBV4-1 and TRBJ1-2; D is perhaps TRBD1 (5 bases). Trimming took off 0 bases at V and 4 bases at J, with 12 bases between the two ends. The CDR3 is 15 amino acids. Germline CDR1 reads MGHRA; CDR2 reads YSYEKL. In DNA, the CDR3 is TGCGCCAGCAGCCAAGATCGGGGCAGAATCTATGGCTACACCTTC. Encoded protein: CASSQDRGRIYGYTF.

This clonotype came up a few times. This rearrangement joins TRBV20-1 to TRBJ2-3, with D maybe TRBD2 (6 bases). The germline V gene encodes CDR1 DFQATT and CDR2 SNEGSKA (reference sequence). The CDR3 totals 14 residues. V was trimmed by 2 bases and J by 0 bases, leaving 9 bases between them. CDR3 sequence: CSARRTTSTDTQYF. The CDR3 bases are TGCAGTGCTAGACGGACTACAAGCACAGATACGCAGTATTTT.

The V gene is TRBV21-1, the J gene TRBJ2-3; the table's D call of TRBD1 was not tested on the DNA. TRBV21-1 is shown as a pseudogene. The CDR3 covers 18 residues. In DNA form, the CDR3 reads TGTGCCAGCAGCAAAGAACCGACAGGGGGCGCGGACACAGATACGCAGTATTTT. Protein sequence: CASSKEPTGGADTDTQYF.

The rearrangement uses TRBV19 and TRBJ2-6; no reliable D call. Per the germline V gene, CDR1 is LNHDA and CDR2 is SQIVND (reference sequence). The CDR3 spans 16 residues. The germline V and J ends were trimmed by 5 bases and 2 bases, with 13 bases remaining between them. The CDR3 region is CASSVLAVAGANVLTF. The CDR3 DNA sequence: TGTGCCAGTAGTGTATTGGCAGTGGCTGGGGCCAACGTCCTGACTTTC. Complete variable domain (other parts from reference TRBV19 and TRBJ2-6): DGGITQSPKYLFRKEGQNVTLSCEQNLNHDAMYWYRQDPGQGLRLIYYSQIVNDFQKGDIAEGYSVSREKKESFPLTVTSAQKNPTAFYLCASSVLAVAGANVLTFGAGSRLTVL.

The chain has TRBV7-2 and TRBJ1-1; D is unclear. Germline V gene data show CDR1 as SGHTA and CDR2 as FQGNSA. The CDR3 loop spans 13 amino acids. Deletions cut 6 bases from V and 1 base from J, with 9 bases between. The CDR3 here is CASRNRGNTEAFF. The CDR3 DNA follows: TGTGCCAGCAGAAACAGAGGGAACACTGAAGCTTTCTTT.

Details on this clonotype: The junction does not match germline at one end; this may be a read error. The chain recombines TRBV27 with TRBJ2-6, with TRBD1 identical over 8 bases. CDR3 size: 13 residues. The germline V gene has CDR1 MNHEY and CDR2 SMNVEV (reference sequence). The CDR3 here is CASSFQGANVLTF. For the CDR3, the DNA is TGTGCCAGCAGTTTCCAGGGGGCAAACGTCCTGACTTTC.

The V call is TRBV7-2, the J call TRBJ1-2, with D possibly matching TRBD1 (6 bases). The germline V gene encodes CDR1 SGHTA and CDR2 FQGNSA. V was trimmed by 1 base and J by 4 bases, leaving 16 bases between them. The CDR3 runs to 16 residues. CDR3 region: CASSLDPRGKGYGYTF. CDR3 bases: TGTGCCAGCAGCTTAGACCCCAGGGGAAAGGGCTATGGCTACACCTTC.

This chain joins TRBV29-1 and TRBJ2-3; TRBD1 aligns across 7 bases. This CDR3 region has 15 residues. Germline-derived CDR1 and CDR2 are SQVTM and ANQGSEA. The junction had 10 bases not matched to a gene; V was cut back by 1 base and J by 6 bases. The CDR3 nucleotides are TGCAGCGTTGAAGCTTCGGGACAGTACACTGATACGCAGTATTTT. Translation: CSVEASGQYTDTQYF.

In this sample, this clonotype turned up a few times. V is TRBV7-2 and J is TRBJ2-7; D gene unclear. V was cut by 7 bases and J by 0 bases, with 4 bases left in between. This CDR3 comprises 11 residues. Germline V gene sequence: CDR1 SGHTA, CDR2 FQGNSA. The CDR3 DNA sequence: TGTGCCAGCACCAACTCCTACGAGCAGTACTTC. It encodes CASTNSYEQYF.

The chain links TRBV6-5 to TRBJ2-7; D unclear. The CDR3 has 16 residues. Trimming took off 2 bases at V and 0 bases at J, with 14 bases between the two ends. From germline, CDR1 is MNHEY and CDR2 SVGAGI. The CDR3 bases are TGTGCCAGCAGTTACCCCGTTGAATATCGCTCCTACGAGCAGTACTTC. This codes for CASSYPVEYRSYEQYF.

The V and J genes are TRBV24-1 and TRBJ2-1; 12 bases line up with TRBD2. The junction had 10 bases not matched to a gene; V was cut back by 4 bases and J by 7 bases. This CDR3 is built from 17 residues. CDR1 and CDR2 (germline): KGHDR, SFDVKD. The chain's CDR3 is CATSDSGLAGRSNEQFF. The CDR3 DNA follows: TGTGCCACCAGTGACTCCGGACTAGCGGGACGTTCGAATGAGCAGTTCTTC.

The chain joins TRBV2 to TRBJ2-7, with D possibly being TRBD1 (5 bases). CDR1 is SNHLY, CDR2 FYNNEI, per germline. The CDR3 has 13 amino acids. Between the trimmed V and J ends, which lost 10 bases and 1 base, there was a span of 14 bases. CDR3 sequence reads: CATLKQGSYEQYF. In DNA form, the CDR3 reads TGTGCCACACTCAAGCAGGGATCCTACGAGCAGTACTTC.

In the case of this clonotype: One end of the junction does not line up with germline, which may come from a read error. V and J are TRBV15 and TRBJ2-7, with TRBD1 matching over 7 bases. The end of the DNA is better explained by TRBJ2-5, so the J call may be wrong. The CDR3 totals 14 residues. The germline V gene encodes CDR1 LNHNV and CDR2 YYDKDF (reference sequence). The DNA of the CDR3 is TGTGTCACCAGCCGACAGGGAAGAGAAGAGACCCAGTACTTC. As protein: CVTSRQGREETQYF.

CDR3 amino acids: CSASPGQPNQPQHF. The CDR3 DNA reads as TGCAGTGCTTCCCCGGGACAGCCCAATCAGCCCCAGCATTTT. The J gene is TRBJ1-5, the V gene TRBV20-1; 7 nucleotides line up with TRBD1. The trim removed 5 bases at V and 3 bases at J, leaving 7 bases unmatched. The CDR3 has 14 residues. Germline V gene data show CDR1 as DFQATT and CDR2 as SNEGSKA (reference sequence).

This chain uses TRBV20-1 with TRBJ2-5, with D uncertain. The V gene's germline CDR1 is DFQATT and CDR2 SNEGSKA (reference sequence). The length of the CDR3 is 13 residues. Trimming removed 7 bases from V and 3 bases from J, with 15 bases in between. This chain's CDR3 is CSVTVPNKETQYF. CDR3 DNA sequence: TGCAGTGTGACCGTACCGAATAAAGAGACCCAGTACTTC.

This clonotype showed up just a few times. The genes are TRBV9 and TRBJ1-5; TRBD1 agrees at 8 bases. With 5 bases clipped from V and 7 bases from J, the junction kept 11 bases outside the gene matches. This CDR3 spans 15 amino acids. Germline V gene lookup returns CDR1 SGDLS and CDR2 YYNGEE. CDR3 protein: CASRPYDDRGQPQHF. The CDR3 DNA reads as TGTGCCAGCAGACCATACGACGACAGGGGCCAGCCCCAGCATTTT.

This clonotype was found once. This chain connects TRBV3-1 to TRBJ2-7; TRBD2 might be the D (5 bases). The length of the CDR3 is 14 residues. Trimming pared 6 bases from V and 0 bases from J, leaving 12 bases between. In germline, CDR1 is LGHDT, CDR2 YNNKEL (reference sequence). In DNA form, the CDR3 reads TGTGCCAGCAGGTCCCGTGGGAGCTCCTACGAGCAGTACTTC. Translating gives CASRSRGSSYEQYF.

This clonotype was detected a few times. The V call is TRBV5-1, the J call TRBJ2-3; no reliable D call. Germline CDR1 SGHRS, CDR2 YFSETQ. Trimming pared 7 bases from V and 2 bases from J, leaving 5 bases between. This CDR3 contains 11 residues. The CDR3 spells CASGDTDTQYF. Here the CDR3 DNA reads TGCGCCAGCGGAGACACAGATACGCAGTATTTT.

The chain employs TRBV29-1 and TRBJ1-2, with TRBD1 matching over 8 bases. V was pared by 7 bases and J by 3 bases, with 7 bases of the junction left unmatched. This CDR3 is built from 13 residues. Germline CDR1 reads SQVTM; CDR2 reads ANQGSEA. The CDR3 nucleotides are TGCAGCGCCGGACAGGGTATGGACTATGGCTACACCTTC. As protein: CSAGQGMDYGYTF.

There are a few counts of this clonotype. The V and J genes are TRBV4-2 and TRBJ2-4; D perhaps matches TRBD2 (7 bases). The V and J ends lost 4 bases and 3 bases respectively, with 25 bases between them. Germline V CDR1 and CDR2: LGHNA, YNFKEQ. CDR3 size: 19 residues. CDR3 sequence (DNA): TGTGCCAGCAGCCTAGGGGGGGAGCTTGCCTTCATAGACAAAAACATTCAGTACTTC. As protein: CASSLGGELAFIDKNIQYF.

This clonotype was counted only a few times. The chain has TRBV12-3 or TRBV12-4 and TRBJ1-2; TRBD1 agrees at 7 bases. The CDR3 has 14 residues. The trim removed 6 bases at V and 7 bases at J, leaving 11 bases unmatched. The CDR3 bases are TGTGCCAGCAGCGGTGACAGGGAGCGGTTTGGCTACACCTTC. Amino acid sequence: CASSGDRERFGYTF.

The CDR3 region is CASRDSASIAGELFF. In DNA, the CDR3 is TGTGCCAGCAGAGATTCGGCTTCTATAGCCGGGGAGCTGTTTTTT. The J gene is TRBJ2-2, the V gene TRBV10-3; D gene unclear. Germline V gives CDR1 ENHRY, CDR2 SYGVKD. V lost 10 bases, J lost 6 bases, and 21 bases lay in between. The CDR3 has 15 residues.

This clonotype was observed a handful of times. This chain's CDR3 is CASSSTDALAKNIQYF. Here the CDR3 DNA reads TGTGCCAGCTCATCAACAGACGCACTAGCCAAAAACATTCAGTACTTC. V gene TRBV18 combines with J gene TRBJ2-4; D uncertain. Per the germline V gene, CDR1 is KGHSH and CDR2 is LQKENI. The CDR3 sequence is 16 residues long. Trimming shortened V by 5 bases and J by 0 bases, and 14 bases separated the two germline ends.

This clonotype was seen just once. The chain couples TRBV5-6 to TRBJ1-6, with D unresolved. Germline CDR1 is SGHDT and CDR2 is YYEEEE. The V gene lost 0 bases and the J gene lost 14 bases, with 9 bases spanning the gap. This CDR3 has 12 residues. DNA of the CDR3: TGTGCCAGCAGCTTGGCGGGTGACTCCCTCCACTTT. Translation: CASSLAGDSLHF. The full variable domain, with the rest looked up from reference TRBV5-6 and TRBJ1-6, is DAGVTQSPTHLIKTRGQQVTLRCSPKSGHDTVSWYQQALGQGPQFIFQYYEEEERQRGNFPDRFSGHQFPNYSSELNVNALLLGDSALYLCASSLAGDSLHFGNGTRLTVT.

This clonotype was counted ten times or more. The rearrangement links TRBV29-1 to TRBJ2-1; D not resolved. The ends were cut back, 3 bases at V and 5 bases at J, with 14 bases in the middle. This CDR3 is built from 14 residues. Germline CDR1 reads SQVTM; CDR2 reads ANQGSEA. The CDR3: CSVDYWAQNNEQFF. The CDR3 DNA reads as TGCAGCGTTGATTACTGGGCTCAGAACAATGAGCAGTTCTTC.

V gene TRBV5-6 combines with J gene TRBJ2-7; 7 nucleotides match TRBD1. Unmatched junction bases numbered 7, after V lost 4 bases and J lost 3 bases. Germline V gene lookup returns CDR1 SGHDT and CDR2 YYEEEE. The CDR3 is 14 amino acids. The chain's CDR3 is CASSPGQSHYEQYF. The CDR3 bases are TGTGCCAGCAGCCCGGGACAGAGCCACTACGAGCAGTACTTC. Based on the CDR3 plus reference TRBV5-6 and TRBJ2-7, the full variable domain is DAGVTQSPTHLIKTRGQQVTLRCSPKSGHDTVSWYQQALGQGPQFIFQYYEEEERQRGNFPDRFSGHQFPNYSSELNVNALLLGDSALYLCASSPGQSHYEQYFGPGTRLTVT.

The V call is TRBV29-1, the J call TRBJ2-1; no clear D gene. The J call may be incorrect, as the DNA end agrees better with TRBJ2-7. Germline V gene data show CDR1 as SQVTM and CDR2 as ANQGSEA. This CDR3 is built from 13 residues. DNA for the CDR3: TGCAGCGTTGAATCGAGCAGTTCGAATGAGCAGTACTTC. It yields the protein CSVESSSSNEQYF.